Listed here is a single T cell receptor beta chain. What it binds is unknown. The V gene's germline CDR1 is SGDLS and CDR2 YYNGEE. The CDR3 totals 15 residues. Trimming at V came to 5 bases and at J to 5 bases, leaving 7 bases not matched to a gene. Sequencing of TCR beta was undertaken in CD8+ and CD4+ T cells derived from blood. Random hexamers were used to reverse transcribe the RNA input (about 0.5 to 1 ug). The TCR beta CDR3 was amplified by immunoSEQ multiplex PCR across 54 Vbeta, 13 Jbeta. TCRdb itself ran the immunoSEQ multiplex PCR reads through MiXCR, one entry per CDR3 protein. The table includes around 130,000 distinct CDR3 sequences, more than 90% detected once. This sample was included in a study of CD8 T cells in Susac syndrome. Overall study findings and caveats: By the study's own acknowledgment, its TCR sequencing and HLA analysis included relatively few individuals.

The clonotype was recovered from a human donor in good health. The chain employs TRBV9 and TRBJ2-5; 12 bases are a match to TRBD1. Input material: CD4+ T cells from PBMCs. CDR3 amino acids: CASRPGQGASETQYF. In DNA, the CDR3 is TGTGCCAGCAGGCCGGGACAGGGGGCGTCTGAGACCCAGTACTTC.